Listed here are 24 T cell receptor beta chains from one sample, sequenced in a study of blood T cell repertoires in COVID-19. Using immunoSEQ multiplex PCR, the repertoire was profiled, and TCRdb retains in-frame clones only, with some absent. The sample includes approximately 180,000 clones, 75% to 85% seen only once; the top ten take 12% to 15%. Source material: PBMCs or T cells enriched from blood (not recorded which). All receptors derive from a man aged 45-65 years who had recovered from COVID-19.

This clone showed up just once. The chain carries TRBV5-4 and TRBJ1-6, with D possibly matching TRBD1 (6 bases). The germline V and J ends were trimmed by 0 bases and 6 bases, with 10 bases remaining between them. Germline CDR1 is SGHNT and CDR2 is YYREEE (reference sequence). This CDR3 is built from 15 residues. Written as DNA, the CDR3 is TGTGCCAGCAGCTTGGAGCAGGGGATTAATTCACCCCTCCACTTT. Encoded protein: CASSLEQGINSPLHF.

The chain recombines TRBV7-9 with TRBJ1-5; 7 bases line up with TRBD1. The junction had 10 bases not matched to a gene; V was cut back by 7 bases and J by 4 bases. CDR3 length: 15 amino acids. Per the germline V gene, CDR1 is SEHNR and CDR2 is FQNEAQ (reference sequence). CDR3 sequence: CASTITGVGNQPQHF. The CDR3 region has the DNA TGTGCCAGCACCATAACAGGGGTAGGGAATCAGCCCCAGCATTTT.

This chain joins TRBV12-3 or TRBV12-4 and TRBJ1-6, with a weak D call TRBD1 (5 bases). V gave up 6 bases and J gave up 11 bases, with 11 bases separating them. The CDR3 runs 12 residues. The CDR3 here is CASRDSGTPLHF. The CDR3 DNA follows: TGTGCCAGCAGGGATTCAGGGACACCCCTCCACTTT.

The chain is built from TRBV30 and TRBJ2-5; D gene unclear. The CDR3 has 13 residues. Germline values: CDR1 GTSNPN, CDR2 SVGIG (reference sequence). V lost 4 bases, J lost 1 base, and 10 bases lay in between. CDR3 DNA sequence: TGTGCCTGGACCCGGTCCTCCCAAGAGACCCAGTACTTC. This gives the protein CAWTRSSQETQYF.

This clone was observed once. The V call is TRBV5-6, the J call TRBJ1-3, with D hard to call. In germline, CDR1 is SGHDT, CDR2 YYEEEE. There are 11 residues in the CDR3. V lost 4 bases to trimming and J lost 3 bases, with 2 bases between them. The CDR3 DNA is TGTGCCAGCAGCCGTGGAAACACCATATATTTT. Amino acids: CASSRGNTIYF.

The chain has TRBV11-2 and TRBJ2-1; the match to TRBD2 covers 10 bases. CDR3 length: 15 amino acids. CDR1 SGHAT and CDR2 FQNNGV come from the germline V gene. V trimming: 5 bases; J trimming: 8 bases; junction bases outside the gene matches: 9. The CDR3 DNA follows: TGTGCCAGCAGCCCTCAGCGGGGGGGCTGGGATGAGCAGTTCTTC. It encodes CASSPQRGGWDEQFF.

The chain is built from TRBV7-8 and TRBJ2-6, with TRBD2 matching 8 bases. Trimming cost V 5 bases and J 0 bases; bases outside gene matches: 9. The germline V gene encodes CDR1 SGHVS and CDR2 FQNEAQ. This CDR3 has 18 residues. The CDR3 coding sequence is TGTGCCAGCAGCCTTGCGGGACTAGTCCGCTCTGGGGCCAACGTCCTGACTTTC. Protein: CASSLAGLVRSGANVLTF.

CDR3 nucleotides: TGTGCCAGCAGCTTAACAGGGCCCAACACTGAAGCTTTCTTT. Protein sequence: CASSLTGPNTEAFF. The rearrangement links TRBV11-3 to TRBJ1-1; D possibly corresponds to TRBD1 (6 bases). This CDR3 has 14 amino acids. CDR1 SGHNT and CDR2 YENEEA come from the germline V gene. V lost 2 bases and J 2 bases, leaving 9 bases between the germline ends. Using reference TRBV11-3 and TRBJ1-1 for the parts outside the CDR3, the full variable domain is EAGVVQSPRYKIIEKKQPVAFWCNPISGHNTLYWYLQNLGQGPELLIRYENEEAVDDSQLPKDRFSAERLKGVDSTLKIQPAELGDSAVYLCASSLTGPNTEAFFGQGTRLTVV.

Only one count was recorded for this clone. The V and J genes are TRBV7-9 and TRBJ1-1; D possibly corresponds to TRBD1 (5 bases). The length of the CDR3 is 15 residues. In germline, CDR1 is SEHNR, CDR2 FQNEAQ (reference sequence). V was trimmed by 3 bases and J by 1 base, leaving 12 bases between them. The CDR3 loop reads CASSFSGQPNTEAFF. Here the CDR3 DNA reads TGTGCCAGCAGCTTCTCCGGACAACCGAACACTGAAGCTTTCTTT.

This chain links TRBV5-1 with TRBJ1-4, with TRBD1 matching 7 bases. J lost 3 bases, V lost 0 bases, and 5 bases had no gene match. CDR3 length: 16 amino acids. CDR1 and CDR2 from the germline V gene are SGHRS and YFSETQ. CDR3 sequence: CASSLGAGGANEKLFF. The CDR3 DNA is TGCGCCAGCAGCTTGGGGGCAGGGGGAGCTAATGAAAAACTGTTTTTT.

V usage is TRBV5-4 and J usage is TRBJ2-7; 8 bases map to TRBD1. The CDR3 sequence is 16 residues long. V was clipped by 2 bases and J by 2 bases; unmatched bases: 9. The V gene's germline CDR1 is SGHNT and CDR2 YYREEE (reference sequence). CDR3 sequence reads: CASSFSTGVYAYEQYF. CDR3 coding DNA: TGTGCCAGCAGCTTCTCGACAGGGGTCTACGCCTACGAGCAGTACTTC.

The DNA for the CDR3 is TGTGCCTGGAGTGTACGCGGTGGCTACACCTTC. Amino acid sequence: CAWSVRGGYTF. The rearrangement joins TRBV30 to TRBJ1-2; no clear D gene. Germline values: CDR1 GTSNPN, CDR2 SVGIG (reference sequence). The CDR3 runs 11 residues. Trimming removed 0 bases from V and 7 bases from J, with 6 bases in between. The full variable domain, in which reference TRBV30 and TRBJ1-2 provide the parts outside the CDR3, is SQTIHQWPATLVQPVGSPLSLECTVEGTSNPNLYWYRQAAGRGLQLLFYSVGIGQISSEVPQNLSASRPQDRQFILSSKKLLLSDSGFYLCAWSVRGGYTFGSGTRLTVV.

The rearrangement uses TRBV24-1 and TRBJ2-3; no definite D call. Trimming shortened V by 3 bases and J by 2 bases, and 5 bases separated the two germline ends. There are 13 residues in the CDR3. CDR1 and CDR2 (germline): KGHDR, SFDVKD. The CDR3 loop is CATSDQYTDTQYF. Written as DNA, the CDR3 is TGTGCCACCAGTGATCAGTACACAGATACGCAGTATTTT.

This rearrangement joins TRBV19 to TRBJ2-2, with a possible D match to TRBD2 (9 bases). The germline V gene encodes CDR1 LNHDA and CDR2 SQIVND (reference sequence). This CDR3 has 14 residues. The V gene lost 10 bases and the J gene lost 9 bases, with 21 bases spanning the gap. The CDR3 DNA is TGTGCCACCCAGGGGGCGGGGGGGCCCAGGGAGCTGTTTTTT. Translating gives CATQGAGGPRELFF.

The chain carries TRBV6-1 and TRBJ1-3; 7 positions agree with TRBD1. After removal of 0 bases from V and 3 bases from J, the junction contained 14 bases not matched to a gene. The CDR3 sequence is 19 residues long. Germline CDR1 and CDR2: MNHNS and SASEGT. As DNA, the CDR3 is TGTGCCAGCAGTGAAGCCCCCGAACGCACAGGGGTTTTTGGAAACACCATATATTTT. Its protein is CASSEAPERTGVFGNTIYF.

Of note for this clone: An end of the junction differs from the germline gene, which may be a read error. This rearrangement joins TRBV29-1 to TRBJ2-1; weak D call: TRBD2 (5 bases). From germline, CDR1 is SQVTM and CDR2 ANQGSEA. The CDR3 length is 14 residues. The CDR3, as DNA: TGCAGCTTCCTGAAGGGAGTCTCCGACAATGAGCAGTTCTTC. Residues: CSFLKGVSDNEQFF.

This chain uses TRBV10-3 with TRBJ1-4; D remains ambiguous. Germline lookup yields CDR1 ENHRY and CDR2 SYGVKD. Trimming pared 3 bases from V and 7 bases from J, leaving 9 bases between. This CDR3 is 13 amino acids long. CDR3 in DNA: TGTGCCATCAGTGATAGCCGGGGTGAAAAACTGTTTTTT. It encodes CAISDSRGEKLFF.

The chain recombines TRBV6-5 with TRBJ2-1, with TRBD1 identical over 9 bases. J was trimmed by 3 bases and V by 5 bases; bases with no gene match: 5. This CDR3 spans 15 amino acids. The germline gives CDR1 MNHEY, CDR2 SVGAGI. CDR3 DNA: TGTGCCAGCAGTCAACCGGGACAGGGCTACAATGAGCAGTTCTTC. Its translation: CASSQPGQGYNEQFF.

The genes are TRBV9 and TRBJ2-1; 12 bases match TRBD1. The CDR3 spans 16 residues. V was clipped by 3 bases and J by 7 bases; unmatched bases: 8. Germline CDR1 SGDLS, CDR2 YYNGEE. CDR3 protein: CASSARGTGGRNEQFF. The CDR3 nucleotides read TGTGCCAGCAGCGCGCGGGGGACAGGGGGCAGGAATGAGCAGTTCTTC.

V gene TRBV9 combines with J gene TRBJ2-5, with D perhaps matching TRBD1 (5 bases). V was trimmed by 1 base and J by 1 base, leaving 8 bases between them. This CDR3 is 14 amino acids long. Germline assignment: CDR1 SGDLS and CDR2 YYNGEE. The CDR3 DNA follows: TGTGCCAGCAGCGTAAATGGGGCCCAAGAGACCCAGTACTTC. This gives the protein CASSVNGAQETQYF.

For this clone: A junction boundary mismatches the germline segment, possibly from a read error. Other DNA sequences in the sample encode the same CDR3. The genes are TRBV4-1 and TRBJ2-6, with TRBD1 matching over 10 bases. This CDR3 has 20 amino acids. Germline CDR1 is MGHRA and CDR2 is YSYEKL. In DNA form, the CDR3 reads TGCGCCCGCAGCCAAGATTTCGCCGGGACAGGGGTCGGGGGGGCCAACGTCCTGACTTTC. Its translation is CARSQDFAGTGVGGANVLTF.

The chain couples TRBV10-3 to TRBJ1-2; possible D gene TRBD1, 6 bases. Deletions cut 5 bases from V and 3 bases from J, with 10 bases between. There are 13 residues in the CDR3. Germline V gene data show CDR1 as ENHRY and CDR2 as SYGVKD. CDR3 amino acids: CAISPRTDYGYTF. Here the CDR3 DNA reads TGTGCCATCAGTCCCAGGACAGACTATGGCTACACCTTC.

The rearrangement uses TRBV7-9 and TRBJ1-2; D unresolved. The CDR3 extends over 13 amino acids. CDR1 is SEHNR, CDR2 FQNEAQ, per germline (reference sequence). V gave up 3 bases and J gave up 5 bases, with 10 bases separating them. The CDR3 DNA is TGTGCCAGCAGCTTGGGCAAAAAATATGGCTACACCTTC. Its protein product is CASSLGKKYGYTF.

The chain couples TRBV30 to TRBJ1-6; D is possibly TRBD1 (6 bases). V was cut by 5 bases and J by 7 bases, with 18 bases left in between. The CDR3 length is 15 residues. The germline V gene encodes CDR1 GTSNPN and CDR2 SVGIG (reference sequence). The CDR3 nucleotides are TGTGCCTGGGGGTTCGTGGACAGAAGGAATTCACCCCTCCACTTT. Its protein product is CAWGFVDRRNSPLHF.